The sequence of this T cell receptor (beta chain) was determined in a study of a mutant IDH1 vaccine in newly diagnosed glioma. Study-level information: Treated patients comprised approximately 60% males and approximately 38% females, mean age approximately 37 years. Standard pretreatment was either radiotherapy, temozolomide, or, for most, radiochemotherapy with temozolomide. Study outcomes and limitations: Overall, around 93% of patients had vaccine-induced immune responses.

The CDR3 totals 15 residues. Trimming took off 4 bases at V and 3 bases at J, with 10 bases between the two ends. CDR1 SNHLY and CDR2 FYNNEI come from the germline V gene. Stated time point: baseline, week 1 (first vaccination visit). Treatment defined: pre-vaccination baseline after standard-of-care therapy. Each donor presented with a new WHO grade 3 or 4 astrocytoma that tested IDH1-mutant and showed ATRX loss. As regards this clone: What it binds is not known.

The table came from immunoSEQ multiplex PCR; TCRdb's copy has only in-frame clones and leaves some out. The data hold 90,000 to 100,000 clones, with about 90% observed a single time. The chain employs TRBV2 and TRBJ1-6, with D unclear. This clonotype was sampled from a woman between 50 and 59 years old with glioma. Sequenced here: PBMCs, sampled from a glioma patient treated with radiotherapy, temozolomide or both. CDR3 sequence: CASSVRTVYNSPLHF. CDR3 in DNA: TGTGCCAGCAGTGTGAGGACGGTCTATAATTCACCCCTCCACTTT.